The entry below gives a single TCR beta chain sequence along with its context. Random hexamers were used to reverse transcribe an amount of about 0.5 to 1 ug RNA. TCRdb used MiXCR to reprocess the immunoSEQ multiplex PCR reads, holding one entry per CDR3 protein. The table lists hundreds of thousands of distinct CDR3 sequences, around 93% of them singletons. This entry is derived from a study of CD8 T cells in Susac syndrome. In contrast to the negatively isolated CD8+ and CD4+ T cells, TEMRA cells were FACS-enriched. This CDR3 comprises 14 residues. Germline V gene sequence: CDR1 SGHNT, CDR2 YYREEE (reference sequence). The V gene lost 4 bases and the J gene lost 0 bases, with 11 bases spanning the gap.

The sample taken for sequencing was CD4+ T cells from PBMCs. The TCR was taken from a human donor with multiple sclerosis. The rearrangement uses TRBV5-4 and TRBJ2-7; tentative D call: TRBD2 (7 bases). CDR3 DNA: TGTGCCAGCAGCAGGGGGGGGGACTCCTACGAGCAGTACTTC. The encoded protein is CASSRGGDSYEQYF.